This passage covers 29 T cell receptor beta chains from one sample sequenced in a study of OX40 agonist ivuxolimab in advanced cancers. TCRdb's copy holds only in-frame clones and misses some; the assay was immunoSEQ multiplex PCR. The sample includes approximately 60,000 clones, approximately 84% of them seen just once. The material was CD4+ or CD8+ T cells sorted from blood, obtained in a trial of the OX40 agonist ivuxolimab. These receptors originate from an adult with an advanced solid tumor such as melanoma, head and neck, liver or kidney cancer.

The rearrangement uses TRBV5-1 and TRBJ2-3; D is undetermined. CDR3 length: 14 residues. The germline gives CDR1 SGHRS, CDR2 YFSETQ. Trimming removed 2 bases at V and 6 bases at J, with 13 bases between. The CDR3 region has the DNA TGCGCCAGCAGCTTTTCATCTGGCGCCGATACGCAGTATTTT. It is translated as CASSFSSGADTQYF.

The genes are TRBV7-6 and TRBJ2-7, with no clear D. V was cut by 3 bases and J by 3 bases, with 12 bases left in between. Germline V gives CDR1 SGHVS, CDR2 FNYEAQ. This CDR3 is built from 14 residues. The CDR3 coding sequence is TGTGCCAGCAGCTTTCGGCAACAAAACTACGAGCAGTACTTC. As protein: CASSFRQQNYEQYF.

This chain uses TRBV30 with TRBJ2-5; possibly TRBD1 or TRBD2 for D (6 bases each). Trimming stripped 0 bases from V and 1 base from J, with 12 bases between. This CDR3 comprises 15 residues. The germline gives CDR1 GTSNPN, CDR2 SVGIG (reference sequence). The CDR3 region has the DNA TGTGCCTGGAGTGTAGGCGGGACATCCCAAGAGACCCAGTACTTC. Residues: CAWSVGGTSQETQYF.

The CDR3 DNA reads as TGTGCCTGGAGTCGCAGGGGTTTAACTAATGAAAAACTGTTTTTT. It translates to CAWSRRGLTNEKLFF. This chain links TRBV30 with TRBJ1-4; TRBD1 might be the D (6 bases). This CDR3 is 15 amino acids long. Trimming shortened V by 2 bases and J by 1 base, and 11 bases separated the two germline ends. CDR1 is GTSNPN and CDR2 is SVGIG in the germline V gene (reference sequence).

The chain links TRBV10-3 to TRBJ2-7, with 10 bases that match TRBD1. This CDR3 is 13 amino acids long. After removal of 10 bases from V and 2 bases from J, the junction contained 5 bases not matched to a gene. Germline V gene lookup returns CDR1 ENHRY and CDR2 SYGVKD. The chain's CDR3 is CATSGTGAYEQYF. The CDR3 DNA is TGTGCCACCTCCGGGACAGGGGCCTACGAGCAGTACTTC.

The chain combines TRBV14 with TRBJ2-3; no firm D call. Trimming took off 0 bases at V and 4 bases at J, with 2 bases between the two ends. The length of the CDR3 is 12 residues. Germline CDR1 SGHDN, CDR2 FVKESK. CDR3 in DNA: TGTGCCAGCAGCCAAGAGGCAGATACGCAGTATTTT. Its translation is CASSQEADTQYF. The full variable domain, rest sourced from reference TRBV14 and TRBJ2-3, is EAGVTQFPSHSVIEKGQTVTLRCDPISGHDNLYWYRRVMGKEIKFLLHFVKESKQDESGMPNNRFLAERTGGTYSTLKVQPAELEDSGVYFCASSQEADTQYFGPGTRLTVL.

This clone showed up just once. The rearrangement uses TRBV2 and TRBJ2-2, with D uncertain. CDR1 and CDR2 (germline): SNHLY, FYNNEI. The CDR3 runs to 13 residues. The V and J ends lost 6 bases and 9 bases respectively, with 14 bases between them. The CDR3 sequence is CASSEVESRELFF. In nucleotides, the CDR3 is TGTGCCAGCAGCGAGGTGGAGTCTCGGGAGCTGTTTTTT.

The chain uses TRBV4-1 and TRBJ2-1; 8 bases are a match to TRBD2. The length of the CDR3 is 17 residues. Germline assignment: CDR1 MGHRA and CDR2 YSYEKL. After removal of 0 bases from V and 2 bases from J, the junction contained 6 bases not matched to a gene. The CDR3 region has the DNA TGCGCCAGCAGCCAAGATCGATCGCGGGAGGCCTACAATGAGCAGTTCTTC. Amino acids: CASSQDRSREAYNEQFF.

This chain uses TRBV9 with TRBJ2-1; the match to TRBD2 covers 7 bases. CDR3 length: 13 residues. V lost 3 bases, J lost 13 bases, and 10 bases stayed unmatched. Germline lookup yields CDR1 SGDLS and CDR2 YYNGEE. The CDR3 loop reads CASSETSPNRQFF. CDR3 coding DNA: TGTGCCAGCAGCGAGACTAGCCCAAATCGTCAGTTCTTC.

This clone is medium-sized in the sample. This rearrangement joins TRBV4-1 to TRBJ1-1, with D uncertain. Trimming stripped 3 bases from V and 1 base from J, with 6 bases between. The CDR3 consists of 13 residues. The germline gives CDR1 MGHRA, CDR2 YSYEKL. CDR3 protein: CASSHPRNTEAFF. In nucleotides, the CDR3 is TGCGCCAGCAGCCATCCTAGGAACACTGAAGCTTTCTTT.

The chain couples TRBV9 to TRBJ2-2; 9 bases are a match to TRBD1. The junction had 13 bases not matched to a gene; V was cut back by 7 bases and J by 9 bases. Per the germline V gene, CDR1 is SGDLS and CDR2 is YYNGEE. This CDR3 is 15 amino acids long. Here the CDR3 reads CASGPGQGLIWELFF. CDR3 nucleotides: TGTGCCAGCGGACCGGGACAGGGTTTAATCTGGGAGCTGTTTTTT.

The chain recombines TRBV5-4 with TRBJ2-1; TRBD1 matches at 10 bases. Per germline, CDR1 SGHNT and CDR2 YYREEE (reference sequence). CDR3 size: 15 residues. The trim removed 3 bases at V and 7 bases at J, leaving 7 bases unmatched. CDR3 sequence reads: CASSSRDRGLNEQFF. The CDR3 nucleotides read TGTGCCAGCAGCTCCCGGGACAGGGGTTTGAATGAGCAGTTCTTC. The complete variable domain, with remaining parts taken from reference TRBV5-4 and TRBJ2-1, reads ETGVTQSPTHLIKTRGQQVTLRCSSQSGHNTVSWYQQALGQGPQFIFQYYREEENGRGNFPPRFSGLQFPNYSSELNVNALELDDSALYLCASSSRDRGLNEQFFGPGTRLTVL.

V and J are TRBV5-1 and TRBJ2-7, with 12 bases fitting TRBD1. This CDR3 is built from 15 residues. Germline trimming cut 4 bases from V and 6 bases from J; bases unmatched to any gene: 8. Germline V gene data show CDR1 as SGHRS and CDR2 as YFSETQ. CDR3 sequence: CASSDRDRGRFEQYF. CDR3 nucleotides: TGCGCCAGCAGCGACCGGGACAGGGGGCGGTTCGAGCAGTACTTC.

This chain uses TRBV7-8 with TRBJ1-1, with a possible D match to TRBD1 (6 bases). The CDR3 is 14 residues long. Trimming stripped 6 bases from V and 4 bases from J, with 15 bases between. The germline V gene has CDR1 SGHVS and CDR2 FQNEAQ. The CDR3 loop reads CASRRTRGRTEAFF. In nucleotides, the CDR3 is TGTGCCAGCAGACGGACACGGGGGCGCACTGAAGCTTTCTTT.

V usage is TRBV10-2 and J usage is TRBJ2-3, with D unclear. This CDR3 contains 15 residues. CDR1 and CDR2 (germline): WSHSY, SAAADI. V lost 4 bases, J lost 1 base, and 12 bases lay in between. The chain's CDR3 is CASSGSSAGTDTQYF. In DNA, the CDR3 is TGCGCCAGCAGTGGATCATCGGCGGGCACAGATACGCAGTATTTT.

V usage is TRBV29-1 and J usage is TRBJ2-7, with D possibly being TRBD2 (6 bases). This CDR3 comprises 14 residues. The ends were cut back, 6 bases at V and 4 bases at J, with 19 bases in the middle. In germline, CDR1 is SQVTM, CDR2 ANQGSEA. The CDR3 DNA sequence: TGCAGCGTCGCGGCCGGGACTGTTACATACGAGCAGTACTTC. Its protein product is CSVAAGTVTYEQYF.

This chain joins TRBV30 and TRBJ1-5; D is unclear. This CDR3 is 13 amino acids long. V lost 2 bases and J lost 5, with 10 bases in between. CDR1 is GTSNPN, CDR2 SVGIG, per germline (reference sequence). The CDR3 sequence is CAWSRERDQPQHF. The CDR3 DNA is TGTGCCTGGAGTCGGGAGCGGGATCAGCCCCAGCATTTT.

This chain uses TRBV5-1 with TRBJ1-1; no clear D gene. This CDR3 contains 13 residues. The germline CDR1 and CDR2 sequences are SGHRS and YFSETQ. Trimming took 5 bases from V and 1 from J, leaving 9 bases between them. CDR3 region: CASRPGGNTEAFF. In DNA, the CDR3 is TGCGCCAGCAGGCCCGGTGGGAACACTGAAGCTTTCTTT.

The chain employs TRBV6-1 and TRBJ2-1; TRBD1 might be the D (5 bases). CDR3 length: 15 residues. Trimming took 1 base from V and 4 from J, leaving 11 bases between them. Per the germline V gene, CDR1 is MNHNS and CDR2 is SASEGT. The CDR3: CASSEVGHLYNEQFF. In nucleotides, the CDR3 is TGTGCCAGCAGTGAAGTAGGACACTTATACAATGAGCAGTTCTTC.

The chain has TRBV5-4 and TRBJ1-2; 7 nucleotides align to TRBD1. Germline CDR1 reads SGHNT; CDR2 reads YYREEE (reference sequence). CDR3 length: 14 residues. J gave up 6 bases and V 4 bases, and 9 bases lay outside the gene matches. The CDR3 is CASSAPTGSHGYTF. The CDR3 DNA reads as TGTGCCAGCAGCGCGCCGACAGGGTCCCATGGCTACACCTTC.

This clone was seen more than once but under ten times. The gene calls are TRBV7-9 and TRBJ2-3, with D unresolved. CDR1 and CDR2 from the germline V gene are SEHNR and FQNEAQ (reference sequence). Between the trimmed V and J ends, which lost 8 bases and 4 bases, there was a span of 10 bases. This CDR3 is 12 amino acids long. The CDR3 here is CASAQSADTQYF. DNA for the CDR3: TGTGCCAGCGCACAAAGTGCAGATACGCAGTATTTT.

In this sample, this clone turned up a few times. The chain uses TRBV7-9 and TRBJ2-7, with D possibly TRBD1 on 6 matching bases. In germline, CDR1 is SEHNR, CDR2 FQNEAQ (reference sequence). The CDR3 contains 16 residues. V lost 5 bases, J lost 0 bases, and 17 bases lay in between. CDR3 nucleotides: TGTGCCAGCAGCCATAGGGGCCAGGGGCTCTCCTACGAGCAGTACTTC. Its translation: CASSHRGQGLSYEQYF.

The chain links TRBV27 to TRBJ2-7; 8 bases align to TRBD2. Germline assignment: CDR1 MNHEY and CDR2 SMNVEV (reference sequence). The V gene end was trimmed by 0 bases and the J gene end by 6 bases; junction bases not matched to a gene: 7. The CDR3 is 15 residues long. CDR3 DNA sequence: TGTGCCAGCAGTTTATCCCCTGGACTAGCTACCGAGCAGTACTTC. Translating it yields CASSLSPGLATEQYF.

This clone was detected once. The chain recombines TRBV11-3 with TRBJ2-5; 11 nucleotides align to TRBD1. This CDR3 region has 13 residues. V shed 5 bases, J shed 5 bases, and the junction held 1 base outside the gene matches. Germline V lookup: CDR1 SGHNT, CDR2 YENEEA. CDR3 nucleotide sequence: TGTGCCAGCAGCGGGGACAGGGGGGAGACCCAGTACTTC. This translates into CASSGDRGETQYF.

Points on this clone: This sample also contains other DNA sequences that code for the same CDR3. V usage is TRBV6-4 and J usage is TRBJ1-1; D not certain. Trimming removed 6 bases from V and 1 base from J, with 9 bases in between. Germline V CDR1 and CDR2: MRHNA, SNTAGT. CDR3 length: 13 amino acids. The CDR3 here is CASSLTGNTEAFF. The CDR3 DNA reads TGTGCCAGCAGCCTAACGGGGAACACTGAAGCTTTCTTT.

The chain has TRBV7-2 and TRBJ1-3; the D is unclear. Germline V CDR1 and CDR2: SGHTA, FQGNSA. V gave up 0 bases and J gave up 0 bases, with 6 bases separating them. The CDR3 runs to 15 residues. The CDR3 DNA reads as TGTGCCAGCAGCTTAGCTCGGTCCTCTGGAAACACCATATATTTT. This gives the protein CASSLARSSGNTIYF.

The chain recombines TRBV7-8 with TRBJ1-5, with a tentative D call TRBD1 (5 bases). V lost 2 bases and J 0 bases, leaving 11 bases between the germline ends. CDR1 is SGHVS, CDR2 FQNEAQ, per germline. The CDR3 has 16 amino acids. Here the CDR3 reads CASSLQGRYSNQPQHF. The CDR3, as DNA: TGTGCCAGCAGCTTACAGGGCCGCTATAGCAATCAGCCCCAGCATTTT.

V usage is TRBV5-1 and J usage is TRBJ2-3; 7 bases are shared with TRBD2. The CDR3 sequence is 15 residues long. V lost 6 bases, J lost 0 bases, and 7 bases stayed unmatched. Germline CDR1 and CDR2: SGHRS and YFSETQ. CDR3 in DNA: TGCGCCAGCATCCTTTCTAGCGGTAGCACAGATACGCAGTATTTT. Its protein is CASILSSGSTDTQYF.

DNA for the CDR3: TGTGCCAGTAGTACCCCTGCCTCTGAGCAGTTCTTC. Amino acids: CASSTPASEQFF. The chain uses TRBV19 and TRBJ2-1; no clear D gene. The germline V gene encodes CDR1 LNHDA and CDR2 SQIVND (reference sequence). The V and J ends lost 4 bases and 9 bases respectively, with 10 bases between them. CDR3 size: 12 residues. The whole variable domain, remainder taken from reference TRBV19 and TRBJ2-1, is DGGITQSPKYLFRKEGQNVTLSCEQNLNHDAMYWYRQDPGQGLRLIYYSQIVNDFQKGDIAEGYSVSREKKESFPLTVTSAQKNPTAFYLCASSTPASEQFFGPGTRLTVL.